The 20 T cell receptor beta chains reported below all come from one sample, sequenced in a study of T cells in localized non-small cell lung cancer. The protocol was immunoSEQ multiplex PCR, while the TCRdb copy is restricted to in-frame clones and leaves out a portion. This table has about 28,000 clones, approximately 90% appearing once. The source was peripheral blood, collected before any cancer treatment. The receptors come from a woman aged 18-49 years with stage I lung adenocarcinoma.

This clone was counted a single time. This chain joins TRBV7-2 and TRBJ1-1, with D uncertain. This CDR3 is built from 14 residues. The germline CDR1 and CDR2 sequences are SGHTA and FQGNSA. The V end was cut by 7 bases, the J end by 8 bases, with 20 bases between. DNA of the CDR3: TGTGCCAGCATCCCTGTCTTGACGGGCAAGGAAGCTTTCTTT. Protein product: CASIPVLTGKEAFF.

V usage is TRBV7-9 and J usage is TRBJ1-1; D remains ambiguous. V shed 2 bases and J shed 1 base, with 5 bases lying between them. There are 13 residues in the CDR3. Germline CDR1 SEHNR, CDR2 FQNEAQ (reference sequence). CDR3: CASSLTQNTEAFF. The CDR3 DNA is TGTGCCAGCAGCTTAACCCAGAACACTGAAGCTTTCTTT.

As regards this clone: The same CDR3 can be traced to other DNA sequences in this sample. The chain uses TRBV7-2 and TRBJ2-5; D is ambiguous. This CDR3 has 11 amino acids. V lost 1 base and J lost 5, with 2 bases in between. CDR1 is SGHTA and CDR2 is FQGNSA in the germline V gene. CDR3 protein: CASSLVETQYF. The CDR3 coding sequence is TGTGCCAGCAGCTTAGTGGAGACCCAGTACTTC.

The CDR3 bases are TGCGCCAGCAGCACCGGACAGGATAGGTACTTC. Its translation: CASSTGQDRYF. The V call is TRBV5-1, the J call TRBJ2-7; 7 positions match TRBD1. V was clipped by 4 bases and J by 12 bases; unmatched bases: 7. CDR1 and CDR2 (germline): SGHRS, YFSETQ. This CDR3 has 11 amino acids.

This chain links TRBV4-1 with TRBJ1-2; TRBD1 aligns across 8 bases. The junction had 2 bases not matched to a gene; V was cut back by 2 bases and J by 3 bases. Germline-derived CDR1 and CDR2 are MGHRA and YSYEKL. This CDR3 contains 14 residues. CDR3 nucleotides: TGCGCCAGCAGCCAATACAGGGGGGACTATGGCTACACCTTC. Translated, it gives CASSQYRGDYGYTF.

V is TRBV19 and J is TRBJ1-2; the D gene is possibly TRBD1 (5 bases). V gave up 5 bases and J gave up 5 bases, with 18 bases separating them. This CDR3 contains 15 residues. The germline V gene has CDR1 LNHDA and CDR2 SQIVND (reference sequence). The CDR3 loop is CASSPDAGDPYGYTF. In DNA, the CDR3 is TGTGCCAGTAGTCCAGACGCCGGGGACCCTTATGGCTACACCTTC.

This clone occurred once. CDR3 in DNA: TGTGCCAGCAGCCCAGACGGGAATGCCTATGGCTACACCTTC. It specifies CASSPDGNAYGYTF. The chain is built from TRBV7-8 and TRBJ1-2; D is unclear. V lost 5 bases, J lost 4 bases, and 14 bases lay in between. Germline V lookup: CDR1 SGHVS, CDR2 FQNEAQ. This CDR3 is built from 14 residues.

The chain has TRBV5-6 and TRBJ2-5, with D maybe TRBD2 (6 bases). V lost 1 base and J 4 bases, leaving 8 bases between the germline ends. Germline CDR1 SGHDT, CDR2 YYEEEE. CDR3 length: 13 amino acids. Here the CDR3 DNA reads TGTGCCAGCAGCTTGACGGGACTAGAGACCCAGTACTTC. Residues: CASSLTGLETQYF.

The chain recombines TRBV5-6 with TRBJ1-2, with 8 positions matching TRBD1. The CDR3 loop spans 15 amino acids. V lost 7 bases to trimming and J lost 2 bases; unmatched junction nucleotides: 10. CDR1 SGHDT and CDR2 YYEEEE come from the germline V gene. The CDR3 here is CASVQRAGGNYGYTF. DNA of the CDR3: TGTGCCAGCGTTCAACGGGCAGGGGGCAACTATGGCTACACCTTC.

The rearrangement links TRBV27 to TRBJ2-5; possible D gene TRBD1, 6 bases. Deletions cut 7 bases from V and 5 bases from J, with 11 bases between. CDR3 length: 12 residues. Germline V gene sequence: CDR1 MNHEY, CDR2 SMNVEV (reference sequence). The CDR3 region has the DNA TGTGCCAGCAAGGGGGTTGTGGAGACCCAGTACTTC. It encodes CASKGVVETQYF.

The chain joins TRBV5-5 to TRBJ1-5; tentatively, D is TRBD1 (5 bases). The V gene lost 6 bases and the J gene lost 8 bases, with 21 bases spanning the gap. Germline V gene data show CDR1 as SGHKS and CDR2 as YYEKEE (reference sequence). The CDR3 is made up of 15 amino acids. The CDR3 DNA sequence: TGTGCCAGCAACCGGGGGAGGACGGACTCGGAGCCCCAGCATTTT. It specifies CASNRGRTDSEPQHF.

The V gene is TRBV4-1, the J gene TRBJ2-1; no firm D call. With 0 bases removed from V and 2 bases from J, the gap between germline ends came to 11 bases. The germline V gene encodes CDR1 MGHRA and CDR2 YSYEKL. The CDR3 totals 16 residues. The CDR3 DNA reads as TGCGCCAGCAGCCAAGAATCGGGTGCCCCCTACAATGAGCAGTTCTTC. Translated, it gives CASSQESGAPYNEQFF.

This sequence joins TRBV19 and TRBJ2-1, with D possibly TRBD1 on 5 matching bases. Germline assignment: CDR1 LNHDA and CDR2 SQIVND (reference sequence). V lost 1 base and J 10 bases, leaving 5 bases between the germline ends. The CDR3 runs 11 residues. CDR3 in DNA: TGTGCCAGTAGTATAGGGACAGAGCAGTTCTTC. This codes for CASSIGTEQFF.

The V gene is TRBV9, the J gene TRBJ2-2, with 7 nucleotides matching TRBD2. The V and J ends lost 0 bases and 5 bases, in that order; junction bases with no gene match: 1. Germline assignment: CDR1 SGDLS and CDR2 YYNGEE. This CDR3 is 14 amino acids long. The CDR3, as DNA: TGTGCCAGCAGCGTAGCGGGAGGTACCGGGGAGCTGTTTTTT. It translates to CASSVAGGTGELFF.

The gene calls are TRBV19 and TRBJ1-1, with TRBD1 matching over 10 bases. CDR3 length: 16 residues. V lost 7 bases and J lost 12; bases outside the gene matches: 20. Germline V lookup: CDR1 LNHDA, CDR2 SQIVND (reference sequence). The CDR3 is CASIPSSGQGEGGTFF. Written as DNA, the CDR3 is TGTGCCAGTATTCCCTCCAGCGGACAGGGGGAAGGGGGAACTTTCTTT.

This rearrangement joins TRBV30 to TRBJ1-3; 11 bases map to TRBD1. Looked up from germline, CDR1 is GTSNPN and CDR2 is SVGIG (reference sequence). Trimming took 1 base from V and 0 from J; bases not matched to a gene: 5. CDR3 length: 17 residues. The CDR3, as DNA: TGTGCCTGGAGTGGCCGGGACAGGGGGTCCTCTGGAAACACCATATATTTT. Translated: CAWSGRDRGSSGNTIYF.

The V gene is TRBV11-2, the J gene TRBJ2-7; a weak D match, TRBD2 (6 bases). From germline, CDR1 is SGHAT and CDR2 FQNNGV. CDR3 length equals 13 residues. V was cut by 5 bases and J by 7 bases, with 15 bases left in between. The CDR3: CASSRDFEGEQYF. CDR3 sequence (DNA): TGTGCCAGCAGCAGGGACTTCGAGGGGGAGCAGTACTTC.

The chain recombines TRBV11-2 with TRBJ2-4; 9 bases map to TRBD2. Germline V gene data show CDR1 as SGHAT and CDR2 as FQNNGV. Trimming took 4 bases from V and 12 from J; bases not matched to a gene: 13. This CDR3 has 15 amino acids. In nucleotides, the CDR3 is TGTGCCAGCAGCTCCCGACTAGCGGAACGGCCGGGTCAGTACTTC. As protein: CASSSRLAERPGQYF.

The chain joins TRBV29-1 to TRBJ2-1; no clear D. V was trimmed by 7 bases and J by 10 bases, leaving 14 bases between them. Looked up from germline, CDR1 is SQVTM and CDR2 is ANQGSEA. This CDR3 contains 11 residues. The CDR3 sequence: CSAREAREQFF. For the CDR3, the DNA is TGCAGCGCCCGAGAAGCCAGGGAGCAGTTCTTC.

The rearrangement uses TRBV29-1 and TRBJ2-1; 10 bases match TRBD2. This CDR3 spans 13 amino acids. After removal of 7 bases from V and 9 bases from J, the junction contained 9 bases not matched to a gene. Germline V gene data show CDR1 as SQVTM and CDR2 as ANQGSEA. The CDR3 here is CSESGRALCEQFF. The CDR3 DNA sequence: TGCAGCGAAAGCGGGAGGGCTCTCTGTGAGCAGTTCTTC.